This T cell receptor (beta chain) was documented in a study of T cells in Graves' hyperthyroidism and ophthalmopathy. Study in general: Peripheral blood was collected at initial diagnosis, before any treatment.

Patients aged 18 to 65 had newly diagnosed hyperthyroidism lasting under 2 months. Study observations and caveats: Expanded thyroid clonotypes (above 0.001) were mostly also found in blood.

Concerning this clonotype: The antigen is unknown.

Authors of the study amplified TCR beta CDR3 regions from RNA transcripts. An initial round of RT-PCR targeting the TCR CDR3 relied on the HTBI primer set. TCRdb processed the multiplex PCR reads anew with MiXCR; each CDR3 protein has one entry. The sample carries about 840,000 distinct CDR3 sequences, about 38% recorded once. The CDR3 loop spans 12 amino acids. V shed 5 bases and J shed 5 bases, with 13 bases lying between them. Germline CDR1 is DFQATT and CDR2 is SNEGSKA (reference sequence). Sequencing used blood. This TCR came from a man younger than 35 with Graves' hyperthyroidism. The chain carries TRBV20-1 and TRBJ2-7, with D possibly TRBD2 on 5 matching bases. The CDR3 sequence: CSAGWERHEQYF. CDR3 nucleotide sequence: TGCAGTGCTGGCTGGGAGCGGCACGAGCAGTACTTC.